Below are 14 T cell receptor beta chains sequenced from a single sample in a study of shared clonotypes between healthy human individuals. TCRdb's copy holds only in-frame clones and misses some; the assay was immunoSEQ multiplex PCR. The table records 550,000 to 600,000 clones, about 80% of them present only once. Material for sequencing was PBMCs. The receptors shown here come from a middle-aged woman in good health. Some clones in this sample may be carry-over from other donors' samples.

This clone was recorded at least ten times. The sample holds other DNA sequences that translate to the same CDR3. The chain recombines TRBV10-1 with TRBJ2-5, with 7 positions matching TRBD2. The CDR3 extends over 14 amino acids. The V segment lost 3 bases and the J segment 5 bases; nucleotides outside the gene matches: 6. Germline lookup yields CDR1 WNHNN and CDR2 SYGVQD (reference sequence). CDR3 bases: TGCGCCAGCAGTGACCGACTAGCCAGTGAGACCCAGTACTTC. This encodes CASSDRLASETQYF.

V gene TRBV25-1 combines with J gene TRBJ1-2, with D hard to call. CDR1 and CDR2 (germline): MGHDK, SYGVNS. This CDR3 is 13 amino acids long. Trimming stripped 5 bases from V and 7 bases from J, with 14 bases between. The CDR3 DNA reads TGTGCCAGCAGTCCCTACCGAGAGGCTGGCTACACCTTC. Encoded protein: CASSPYREAGYTF.

The V and J genes are TRBV25-1 and TRBJ2-1; 10 bases are shared with TRBD2. V shed 4 bases and J 8 bases; nucleotides not matched to a gene: 2. Germline CDR1 and CDR2: MGHDK and SYGVNS. The CDR3 spans 13 residues. Here the CDR3 reads CASSVGTSDEQFF. The CDR3 nucleotides read TGTGCCAGCAGTGTAGGGACTAGCGATGAGCAGTTCTTC.

The gene calls are TRBV5-1 and TRBJ2-5; maybe TRBD2 (5 bases). The J call may be in error: the DNA end matches TRBJ2-7 better. The germline V gene has CDR1 SGHRS and CDR2 YFSETQ. CDR3 length equals 13 residues. CDR3 protein: CASSFGLPYEQYF. Written as DNA, the CDR3 is TGCGCCAGCAGCTTCGGACTGCCGTACGAGCAGTACTTC.

The chain uses TRBV9 and TRBJ2-5, with D maybe TRBD2 (6 bases). The CDR3 loop spans 15 amino acids. CDR1 is SGDLS, CDR2 YYNGEE, per germline. Trimming pared 4 bases from V and 3 bases from J, leaving 16 bases between. The DNA for the CDR3 is TGTGCCAGCAGCACTGGGACGGGGGTGGAAGAGACCCAGTACTTC. Its translation is CASSTGTGVEETQYF. Together with reference TRBV9 and TRBJ2-5, the CDR3 gives the full variable domain: DSGVTQTPKHLITATGQRVTLRCSPRSGDLSVYWYQQSLDQGLQFLIQYYNGEERAKGNILERFSAQQFPDLHSELNLSSLELGDSALYFCASSTGTGVEETQYFGPGTRLLVL.

Regarding this clone: A single base is all that separates this from a far larger clone, so a read error is likely. CDR3 in DNA: TGTGCCACCAGCAGAGGCAGGGATTGGGGAGCGGGACCACATCGGTACGAGCAGTACTTC. Protein: CATSRGRDWGAGPHRYEQYF. The V and J genes are TRBV15 and TRBJ2-5; 7 positions match TRBD2. The DNA end lines up better with TRBJ2-7; the J call may be wrong. Germline CDR1 reads LNHNV; CDR2 reads YYDKDF (reference sequence). The CDR3 covers 20 residues.

This clone was picked up one time. The genes are TRBV11-2 and TRBJ1-4; TRBD1 matches at 9 bases. V lost 5 bases, J lost 7 bases, and 8 bases stayed unmatched. Germline CDR1 is SGHAT and CDR2 is FQNNGV. This CDR3 has 15 residues. The CDR3 here is CASSRRTGAAEKLFF. The CDR3 DNA is TGTGCCAGCAGCCGGAGGACAGGGGCGGCTGAAAAACTGTTTTTT.

As concerns this clone: A far larger clone is off by one base, so a read error is likely. V is TRBV28 and J is TRBJ1-2; D gene unclear. Germline CDR1 is MDHEN and CDR2 is SYDVKM. The CDR3 totals 15 residues. V shed 7 bases and J shed 4 bases, with 19 bases lying between them. As DNA, the CDR3 is TGTGCCAGCAATTTCCGACCCCCGCGCCGCTATGGCTACACCTTC. This translates into CASNFRPPRRYGYTF.

This clone occurred once. This same CDR3 is encoded by further DNA sequences in the sample. This chain uses TRBV20-1 with TRBJ2-7; D gene uncertain. Looked up from germline, CDR1 is DFQATT and CDR2 is SNEGSKA (reference sequence). CDR3 size: 10 residues. V lost 1 base and J lost 3, with 1 base in between. CDR3 in DNA: TGCAGTGCTAGAGTCTACGAGCAGTACTTC. It translates to CSARVYEQYF.

This clone was found a few times. The chain has TRBV7-9 and TRBJ1-2; D gene ambiguous. CDR3 length: 12 amino acids. In germline, CDR1 is SEHNR, CDR2 FQNEAQ (reference sequence). The V gene lost 11 bases and the J gene lost 5 bases, with 15 bases spanning the gap. CDR3 DNA: TGTGCCGGTGCGGATTTTAGGTATGGCTACACCTTC. It is translated as CAGADFRYGYTF. The full variable domain, its missing parts supplied by reference TRBV7-9 and TRBJ1-2, is DTGVSQNPRHKITKRGQNVTFRCDPISEHNRLYWYRQTLGQGPEFLTYFQNEAQLEKSRLLSDRFSAERPKGSFSTLEIQRTEQGDSAMYLCAGADFRYGYTFGSGTRLTVV.

CDR3 sequence: CASSPRWGPDQPQHF. The CDR3 nucleotides are TGTGCCAGCAGCCCCAGATGGGGGCCCGATCAGCCCCAGCATTTT. The V and J genes are TRBV7-2 and TRBJ1-5, with a tentative D call TRBD1 (6 bases). This CDR3 has 15 amino acids. CDR1 SGHTA and CDR2 FQGNSA come from the germline V gene. The V gene lost 5 bases and the J gene lost 5 bases, with 16 bases spanning the gap.

The chain uses TRBV5-1 and TRBJ2-3, with D perhaps matching TRBD2 (6 bases). CDR3 length: 17 residues. V gave up 0 bases and J gave up 2 bases, with 16 bases separating them. CDR1 SGHRS and CDR2 YFSETQ come from the germline V gene. CDR3 region: CASSLALPGVLTDTQYF. CDR3 nucleotides: TGCGCCAGCAGCTTGGCGCTTCCGGGAGTGCTCACAGATACGCAGTATTTT.

The chain employs TRBV19 and TRBJ1-1, with D unresolved. Looked up from germline, CDR1 is LNHDA and CDR2 is SQIVND (reference sequence). CDR3 size: 15 residues. V lost 5 bases, J lost 1 base, and 14 bases lay in between. The chain's CDR3 is CASSPGRRKNTEAFF. The CDR3 nucleotides are TGTGCCAGTAGTCCTGGACGGAGAAAGAACACTGAAGCTTTCTTT. Filled out from reference TRBV19 and TRBJ1-1, the complete variable domain reads DGGITQSPKYLFRKEGQNVTLSCEQNLNHDAMYWYRQDPGQGLRLIYYSQIVNDFQKGDIAEGYSVSREKKESFPLTVTSAQKNPTAFYLCASSPGRRKNTEAFFGQGTRLTVV.

This clone was seen once. The V and J genes are TRBV19 and TRBJ1-5; 7 positions agree with TRBD1. The V gene's germline CDR1 is LNHDA and CDR2 SQIVND (reference sequence). J gave up 2 bases and V 6 bases, and 10 bases lay outside the gene matches. The CDR3 covers 16 residues. The CDR3 region has the DNA TGTGCCAGTAGATATACGGCGACAGGGCGCAATCAGCCCCAGCATTTT. It is translated as CASRYTATGRNQPQHF.